There are a few counts of the clone carrying this TCR beta chain. This sample was taken from a study of T-cell reconstitution after alpha-beta-depleted transplantation in children. Unique molecular identifiers were incorporated when the TCRbeta library was constructed. TCRdb itself ran the PCR reads through MiXCR, one entry per CDR3 protein. The sample includes roughly 500,000 distinct CDR3 sequences, approximately 32% of them seen just once. The CDR3 totals 14 residues. Looked up from germline, CDR1 is SGHRS and CDR2 is YFSETQ. Trimming stripped 0 bases from V and 7 bases from J, with 11 bases between.

The chain employs TRBV5-1 and TRBJ2-1; D is unclear. This TCR came from a human donor who donated a stem cell graft to a child with aplastic anemia. The sequences come from PBMCs from the stem cell graft donor, collected from the stem cell graft. CDR3 DNA: TGCGCCAGCAGCTTGGTTTCCGGTGGTAATGAGCAGTTCTTC. Translated, it gives CASSLVSGGNEQFF.